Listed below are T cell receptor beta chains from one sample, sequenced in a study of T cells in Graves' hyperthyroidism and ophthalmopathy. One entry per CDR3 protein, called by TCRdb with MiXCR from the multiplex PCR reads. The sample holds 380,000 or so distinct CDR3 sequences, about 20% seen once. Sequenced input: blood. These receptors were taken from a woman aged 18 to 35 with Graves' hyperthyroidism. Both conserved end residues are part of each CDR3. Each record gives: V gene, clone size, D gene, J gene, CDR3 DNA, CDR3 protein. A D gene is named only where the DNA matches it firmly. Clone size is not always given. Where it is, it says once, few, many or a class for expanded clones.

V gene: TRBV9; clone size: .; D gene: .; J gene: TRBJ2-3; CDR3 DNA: TGTGCCAGCAGCGTATGGAAGGGGGCGGGAGATACGCTGTATTTT; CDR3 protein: CASSVWKGAGDTLYF
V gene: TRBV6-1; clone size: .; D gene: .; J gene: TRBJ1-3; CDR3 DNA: TGTGCCAGCACAGTGAGGCTAGGGGGAAACACCATATATTTT; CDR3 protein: CASTVRLGGNTIYF
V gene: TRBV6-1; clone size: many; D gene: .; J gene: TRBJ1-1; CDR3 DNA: TGTGCCAGCAGTGAAGAGAGCGGGGTACGGGGGAACACTGAAGCTTTCTTT; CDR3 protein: CASSEESGVRGNTEAFF
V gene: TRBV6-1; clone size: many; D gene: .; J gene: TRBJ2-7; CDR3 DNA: TGTGCCAGCAGCCCGGACAGTCCCTACGAGCAGTACTTC; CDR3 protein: CASSPDSPYEQYF
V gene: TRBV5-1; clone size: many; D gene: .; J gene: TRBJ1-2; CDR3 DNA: TGCGCCAGCAGCTACAATAGGGAGGGCTACACCTTC; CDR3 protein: CASSYNREGYTF
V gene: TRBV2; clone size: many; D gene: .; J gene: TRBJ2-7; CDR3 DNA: TGTGCCAGCAGGGTCGAGCCAGGGCTCATCTACGAGCAGTACTTC; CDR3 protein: CASRVEPGLIYEQYF
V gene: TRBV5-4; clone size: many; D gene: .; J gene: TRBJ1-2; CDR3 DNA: TGTGCCAGCAGCTTGCTCGGCACTAACTATGGCTACACCTTC; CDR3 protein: CASSLLGTNYGYTF
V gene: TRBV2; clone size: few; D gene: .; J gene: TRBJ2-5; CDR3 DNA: TGTGCCAGCAGTGCGCGGTCTCAAGAGACCCAGTACTTC; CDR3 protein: CASSARSQETQYF
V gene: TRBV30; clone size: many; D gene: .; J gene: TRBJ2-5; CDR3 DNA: TGTGCCTGGAGTGTAAAGGGTTGGGGGAACCAAGAGACCCAGTACTTC; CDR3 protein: CAWSVKGWGNQETQYF
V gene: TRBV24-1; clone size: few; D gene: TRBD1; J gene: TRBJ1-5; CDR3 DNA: TGTGCCACCAGTGATTCCGGGACAGGGGCAAGTCAGCCCCAGCATTTT; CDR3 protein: CATSDSGTGASQPQHF
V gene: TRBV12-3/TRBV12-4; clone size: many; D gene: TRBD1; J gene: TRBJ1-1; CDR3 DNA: TGTGCCAGCAGTTCATACCGGACAGGGACGAACACTGAAGCTTTCTTT; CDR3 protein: CASSSYRTGTNTEAFF
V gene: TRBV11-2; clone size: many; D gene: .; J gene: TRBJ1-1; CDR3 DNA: TGTGCCAGCAGAGGCACCGGGTCCAAGAAAGCTTTCTTT; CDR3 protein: CASRGTGSKKAFF
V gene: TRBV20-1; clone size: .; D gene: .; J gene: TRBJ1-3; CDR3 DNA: TGCAGTGCTCCACATATCATCGGAAACACTATATATTTT; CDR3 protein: CSAPHIIGNTIYF
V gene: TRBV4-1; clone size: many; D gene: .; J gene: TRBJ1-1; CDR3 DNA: TGCGCCAGCAGCCAACGAATACTGAACACTGAAGCTTTCTTT; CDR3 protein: CASSQRILNTEAFF
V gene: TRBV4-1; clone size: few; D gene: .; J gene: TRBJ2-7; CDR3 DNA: TGCGCCAGCAGGCCTCAGGGTAGTTCCTACGAGCAGTACTTC; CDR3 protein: CASRPQGSSYEQYF
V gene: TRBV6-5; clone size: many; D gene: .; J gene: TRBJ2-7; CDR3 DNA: TGTGCCAGCAGTTCCGGACAAGGCCACACCTACGAGCAGTACTTC; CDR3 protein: CASSSGQGHTYEQYF
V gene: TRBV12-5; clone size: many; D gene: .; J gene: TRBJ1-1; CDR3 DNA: TGTGCTAGTGGTTCCGAGTGGGGGGAAGCTTTCTTT; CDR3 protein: CASGSEWGEAFF
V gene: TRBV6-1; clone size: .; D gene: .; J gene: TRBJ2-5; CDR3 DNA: TGTGCCAGCACCCCTAGCCGGCAAGAGACCCAGTACTTC; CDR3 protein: CASTPSRQETQYF
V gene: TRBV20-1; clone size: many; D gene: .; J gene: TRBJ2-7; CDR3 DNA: TGCAGTGCTAGCGAGCCAGGGTGGGCTTACCCCTACGAGCAGTACTTC; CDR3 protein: CSASEPGWAYPYEQYF
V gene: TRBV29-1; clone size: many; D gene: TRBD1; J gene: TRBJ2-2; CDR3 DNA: TGCAGCGTGGGGACAGCGAACACCGGGGAGCTGTTTTTT; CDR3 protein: CSVGTANTGELFF
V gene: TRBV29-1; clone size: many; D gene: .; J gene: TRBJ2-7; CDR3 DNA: TGCAGCGTCGCGGGACTCAACCTTTACGAGCAGTACTTC; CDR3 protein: CSVAGLNLYEQYF
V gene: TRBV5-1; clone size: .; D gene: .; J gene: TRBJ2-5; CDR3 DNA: TGCGCCAGCAGCTTGTATCCACGAACCTCCCAAGAGACCCAGTACTTC; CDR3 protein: CASSLYPRTSQETQYF
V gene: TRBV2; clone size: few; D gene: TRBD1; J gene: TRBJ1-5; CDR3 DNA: TGTGCCAGCAGTGGGGAAGGGGGCGGGGGTCAGCCCCAGCATTTT; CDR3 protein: CASSGEGGGGQPQHF
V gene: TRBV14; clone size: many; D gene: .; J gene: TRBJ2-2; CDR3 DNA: TGTGCCAGCAGCCAAGCAACAGAAAGAAACACCGGGGAGCTGTTTTTT; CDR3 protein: CASSQATERNTGELFF
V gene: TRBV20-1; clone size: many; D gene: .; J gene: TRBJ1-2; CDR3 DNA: TGCAGTGCTAGCCCTTCCAGAGCTGGCTACACCTTC; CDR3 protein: CSASPSRAGYTF
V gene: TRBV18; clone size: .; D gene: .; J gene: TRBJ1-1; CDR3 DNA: TGTGCCAGCTCACCACCGGCGGGGTCGGCTGAAGCTTTCTTT; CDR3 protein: CASSPPAGSAEAFF
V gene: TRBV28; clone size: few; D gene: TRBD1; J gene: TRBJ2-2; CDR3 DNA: TGTGCCACTTTCGGGACAGGGTTGATGGGCGGGGAGCTGTTTTTT; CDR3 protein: CATFGTGLMGGELFF
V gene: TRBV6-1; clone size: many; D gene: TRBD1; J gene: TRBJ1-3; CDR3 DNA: TGTGCCAGCAGCGGGACAGTAGGAAACACCATATATTTT; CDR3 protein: CASSGTVGNTIYF
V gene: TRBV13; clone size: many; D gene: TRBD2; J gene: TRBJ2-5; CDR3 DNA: TGTGCCAGCAGCCCCTCCCAAGCGGGGAGGGCCCAGTACTTC; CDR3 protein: CASSPSQAGRAQYF
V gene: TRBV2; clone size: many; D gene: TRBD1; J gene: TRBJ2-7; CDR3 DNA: TGTGCCAGCGAACCTGGACAGGGTGTGTACGAGCAGTACTTC; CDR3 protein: CASEPGQGVYEQYF
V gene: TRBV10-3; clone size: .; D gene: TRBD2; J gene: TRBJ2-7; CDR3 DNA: TGTGCCATCAGTGAGTCGGTACTTACACGTAACGGGGGGGCCATAGGGGAGCAGTACTTC; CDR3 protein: CAISESVLTRNGGAIGEQYF
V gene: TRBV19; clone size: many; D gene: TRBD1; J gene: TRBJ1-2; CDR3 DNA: TGTGCCAGTACCGTGGACAGGGGGGAGGATGGCTACACCTTC; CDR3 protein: CASTVDRGEDGYTF
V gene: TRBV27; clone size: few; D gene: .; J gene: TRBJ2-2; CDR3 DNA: TGTGCCAGCTGTGGGGGGCCCGGGGAGCTGTTTTTT; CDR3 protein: CASCGGPGELFF
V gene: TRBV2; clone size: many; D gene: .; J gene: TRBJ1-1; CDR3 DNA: TGTGCCAGCAGTGCTTTTCCGAACACTGAAGCTTTCTTT; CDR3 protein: CASSAFPNTEAFF
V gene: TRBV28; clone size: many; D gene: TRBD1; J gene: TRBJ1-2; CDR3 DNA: TGTGCCAGCAGTTTCGATACCGGGACAGTAAACTATGGCTACACCTTC; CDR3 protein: CASSFDTGTVNYGYTF
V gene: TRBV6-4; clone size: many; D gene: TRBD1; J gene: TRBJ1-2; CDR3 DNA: TGTGCCAGCAGTCAACAGGGGGTCTATGGCTACACCTTC; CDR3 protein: CASSQQGVYGYTF
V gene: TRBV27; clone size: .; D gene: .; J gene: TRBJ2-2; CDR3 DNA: TGTGCCAGCAGCCGGCGGGGGCCCCGTATGAGCACCGGGGAGCTGTTTTTT; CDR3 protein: CASSRRGPRMSTGELFF
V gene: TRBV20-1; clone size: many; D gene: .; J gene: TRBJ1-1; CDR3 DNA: TGCAGTGCCCGCGGGGACCGCGCGACCACTGAAGCTTTCTTT; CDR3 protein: CSARGDRATTEAFF
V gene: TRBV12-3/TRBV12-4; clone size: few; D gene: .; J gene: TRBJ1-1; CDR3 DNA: TGTGCCAGCAGTACCGCGGGGAGGAACACTGAAGCTTTCTTT; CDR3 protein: CASSTAGRNTEAFF
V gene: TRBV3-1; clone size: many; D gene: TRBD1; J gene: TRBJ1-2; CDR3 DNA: TGTGCCAGCAGCCAAGATTTCCGGACAGGTACCTATGGCTACACCTTC; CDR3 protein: CASSQDFRTGTYGYTF
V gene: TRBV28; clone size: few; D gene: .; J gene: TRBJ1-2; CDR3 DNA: TGTGCCAGCAGTTCCCTGTACTCCTATGGTTACACCTTC; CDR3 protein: CASSSLYSYGYTF
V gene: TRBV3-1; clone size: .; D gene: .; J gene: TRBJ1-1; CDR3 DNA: TGTGCCAGCAGCCAAGGATCGCCAGGTAACACTGAAGCTTTCTTT; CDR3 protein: CASSQGSPGNTEAFF
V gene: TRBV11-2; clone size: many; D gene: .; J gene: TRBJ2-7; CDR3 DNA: TGTGCCAGCAGCCCAGTTGACAGGGAGGTCCCCTACGAGCAGTACTTC; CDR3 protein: CASSPVDREVPYEQYF
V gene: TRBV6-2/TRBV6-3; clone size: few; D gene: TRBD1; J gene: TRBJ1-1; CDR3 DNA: TGTGCCAGCAGTCCCGGGACAGGGCCGGGCACTGAAGCTTTCTTT; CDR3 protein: CASSPGTGPGTEAFF
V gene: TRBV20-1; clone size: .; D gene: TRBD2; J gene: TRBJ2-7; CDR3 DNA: TGCAGTGCTAGCGGCGGGGGGCCCTCCTACGAGCAGTACTTC; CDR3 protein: CSASGGGPSYEQYF
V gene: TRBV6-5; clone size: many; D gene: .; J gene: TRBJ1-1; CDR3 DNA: TGTGCCAGCAGTTTAGGGCGATTTTACACTGAAGCTTTCTTT; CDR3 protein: CASSLGRFYTEAFF
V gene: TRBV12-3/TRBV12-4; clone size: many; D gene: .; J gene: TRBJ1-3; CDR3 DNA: TGTGCCAGCAGTCCCGGGGGCTCTGGAAACACCATATATTTT; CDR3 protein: CASSPGGSGNTIYF
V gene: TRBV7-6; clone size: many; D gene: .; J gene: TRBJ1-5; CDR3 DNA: TGTGCCAGCAGCTTAGCGAATCAGGGAGTGGGCAATCAGCCCCAGCATTTT; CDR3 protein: CASSLANQGVGNQPQHF
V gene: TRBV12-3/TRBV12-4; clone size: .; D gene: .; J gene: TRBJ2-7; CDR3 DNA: TGTGCCAGCAGCACATTCACGGGCAGAGATTACGAGCAGTACTTC; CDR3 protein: CASSTFTGRDYEQYF
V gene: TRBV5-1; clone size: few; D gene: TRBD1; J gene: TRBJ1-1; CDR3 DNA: TGCGCCAGCAGCTGGGGGACAGCGCAGCGAGGAGCTTTCTTT; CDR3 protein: CASSWGTAQRGAFF
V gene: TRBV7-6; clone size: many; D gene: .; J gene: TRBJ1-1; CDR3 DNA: TGTGCCAGCAGCTTAGGCGGACAGCTGAACACTGAAGCTTTCTTT; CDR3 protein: CASSLGGQLNTEAFF